This T cell receptor beta chain was obtained from a study of identical twins. Points from the study as a whole: Reduced insertions were recorded for abundant cord blood beta clonotypes, with no such pattern in memory repertoires.

There are a few counts of this clonotype. The target antigen is unknown. V was pared by 2 bases and J by 7 bases, with 13 bases between. Germline V gives CDR1 SGHRS, CDR2 YFSETQ. The CDR3 extends over 15 amino acids. A universal primer binding site was introduced by template switching. The final cDNA contained unique molecular identifiers. TCRdb reprocessed the 5' RACE reads with MiXCR, giving one entry per CDR3 protein. The sample yields more than 600,000 distinct CDR3 sequences, 15% to 20% seen once. The same data also went into a second study, on T cells expressing NK-cell markers.

The sample consisted of PBMCs. V and J are TRBV5-1 and TRBJ1-6; D remains ambiguous. This TCR derives from a woman under 30 in good health. CDR3: CASSFGWVSNSPLHF. The CDR3 DNA follows: TGCGCCAGCAGCTTCGGTTGGGTATCAAATTCACCCCTCCACTTT.